The source of this TCR beta chain is a study of cytomegalovirus exposure and HLA in healthy donors. In regard to this clone: Its specificity is unknown.

V dropped 1 base and J dropped 12; count of bases not matched to a gene: 5. Germline V gives CDR1 SGHTA, CDR2 FQGNSA. The CDR3 has 14 amino acids. Study outcomes and limitations: According to the study, 150 to 200 TCR beta chains were cytomegalovirus-associated. Later analysis revealed greater clonal expansion in HLA-associated TCR beta chains than in equally common others. Indistinguishable V segments such as TRBV6-2 and TRBV6-3 were excluded. The authors considered a cluster of highly shared sequence variants likely to be a sequencing artifact.

With 60 Vbeta and 13 Jbeta primers, the PCR was carried out. TCRdb's table, derived via immunoSEQ multiplex PCR, lists solely in-frame clones and lacks some. The data hold 70,000 or so clones, with around 70% observed a single time. The genes are TRBV7-2 and TRBJ1-6; TRBD1 agrees at 8 bases. Sequenced: PBMCs. The receptor comes from a woman younger than 45 in good health and CMV-seronegative. The CDR3: CASSLGQGAGPLHF. Here the CDR3 DNA reads TGTGCCAGCAGCTTAGGGCAGGGGGCCGGACCCCTCCACTTT.